The next 21 T cell receptor beta chains were all read from a single sample in a study of blood T cell repertoires in COVID-19. Clones were sequenced by immunoSEQ multiplex PCR, and TCRdb holds only the in-frame ones, with some missing. The table records 250,000 to 400,000 clones, approximately 89% of them present only once. Sequencing used peripheral blood. The origin of the receptors is a woman in her 30s with COVID-19, enrolled during active disease.

V gene TRBV5-1 combines with J gene TRBJ2-5; 10 nucleotides agree with TRBD1. With 4 bases clipped from V and 1 base from J, the junction kept 7 bases outside the gene matches. The CDR3 covers 16 residues. CDR1 and CDR2 (germline): SGHRS, YFSETQ. The CDR3 loop is CASSSPGQGPQETQYF. CDR3 nucleotides: TGCGCCAGCAGCAGCCCGGGACAGGGGCCCCAAGAGACCCAGTACTTC.

The chain carries TRBV5-1 and TRBJ1-1; D remains ambiguous. The CDR3 runs to 13 residues. V was cut by 4 bases and J by 5 bases, with 12 bases left in between. Germline lookup yields CDR1 SGHRS and CDR2 YFSETQ. In DNA, the CDR3 is TGCGCCAGCAGCCCCCCGGGTGGGACTGAAGCTTTCTTT. Protein product: CASSPPGGTEAFF. The whole variable domain, filled in from reference TRBV5-1 and TRBJ1-1, reads KAGVTQTPRYLIKTRGQQVTLSCSPISGHRSVSWYQQTPGQGLQFLFEYFSETQRNKGNFPGRFSGRQFSNSRSEMNVSTLELGDSALYLCASSPPGGTEAFFGQGTRLTVV.

This chain links TRBV6-5 with TRBJ2-7, with TRBD1 identical over 8 bases. This CDR3 spans 15 amino acids. V was pared by 6 bases and J by 3 bases, with 10 bases of the junction left unmatched. Germline CDR1 and CDR2: MNHEY and SVGAGI. CDR3 in DNA: TGTGCCAGCAGCCAGGGGGCGAGCGGTTACTACGAGCAGTACGTC. Amino acids: CASSQGASGYYEQYV.

The chain carries TRBV5-4 and TRBJ1-4, with 8 bases lining up with TRBD1. Per germline, CDR1 SGHNT and CDR2 YYREEE (reference sequence). Trimming cost V 0 bases and J 5 bases; bases outside gene matches: 6. There are 16 residues in the CDR3. As DNA, the CDR3 is TGTGCCAGCAGCTTGGGGGGACAGGCTCCCAATGAAAAACTGTTTTTT. It translates to CASSLGGQAPNEKLFF. The full variable domain, rest sourced from reference TRBV5-4 and TRBJ1-4, is ETGVTQSPTHLIKTRGQQVTLRCSSQSGHNTVSWYQQALGQGPQFIFQYYREEENGRGNFPPRFSGLQFPNYSSELNVNALELDDSALYLCASSLGGQAPNEKLFFGSGTQLSVL.

CDR3 region: CASSRPPLANYGYTF. As DNA, the CDR3 is TGTGCCAGCAGCCGCCCCCCCTTAGCTAACTATGGCTACACCTTC. The chain has TRBV2 and TRBJ1-2; D unclear. V was cut by 6 bases and J by 0 bases, with 14 bases left in between. Germline-derived CDR1 and CDR2 are SNHLY and FYNNEI. This CDR3 is 15 amino acids long. The whole variable domain, remainder taken from reference TRBV2 and TRBJ1-2, is EPEVTQTPSHQVTQMGQEVILRCVPISNHLYFYWYRQILGQKVEFLVSFYNNEISEKSEIFDDQFSVERPDGSNFTLKIRSTKLEDSAMYFCASSRPPLANYGYTFGSGTRLTVV.

This clone was seen once. This rearrangement joins TRBV28 to TRBJ1-5; TRBD1 agrees at 7 bases. This CDR3 has 15 residues. The germline gives CDR1 MDHEN, CDR2 SYDVKM. Trimming at V came to 4 bases and at J to 4 bases, leaving 7 bases not matched to a gene. CDR3: CASSYQGGPNQPQHF. CDR3 nucleotides: TGTGCCAGCAGTTACCAGGGGGGTCCAAATCAGCCCCAGCATTTT.

The chain links TRBV5-5 to TRBJ1-2; no clear D gene. Germline loops: CDR1 SGHKS, CDR2 YYEKEE (reference sequence). Trimming shortened V by 1 base and J by 0 bases, and 16 bases separated the two germline ends. The CDR3 runs 17 residues. DNA for the CDR3: TGTGCCAGCAGCTTGTCGGCAGGCCCTATAGCTAACTATGGCTACACCTTC. Translated, it gives CASSLSAGPIANYGYTF. Together with reference TRBV5-5 and TRBJ1-2, the CDR3 gives the full variable domain: DAGVTQSPTHLIKTRGQQVTLRCSPISGHKSVSWYQQVLGQGPQFIFQYYEKEERGRGNFPDRFSARQFPNYSSELNVNALLLGDSALYLCASSLSAGPIANYGYTFGSGTRLTVV.

A single count supports this clone. The V call is TRBV9, the J call TRBJ2-6, with D possibly being TRBD1 (6 bases). This CDR3 contains 16 residues. Germline loops: CDR1 SGDLS, CDR2 YYNGEE. Trimming cost V 5 bases and J 4 bases, with 16 bases left between them. CDR3 sequence: CASRGQQGPGANVLTF. The CDR3 DNA reads as TGTGCCAGCAGAGGACAACAGGGCCCCGGGGCCAACGTCCTGACTTTC.

The rearrangement links TRBV6-6 to TRBJ1-3; D ambiguous. The CDR3 spans 19 residues. V was shortened by 5 bases and J by 2 bases, with 25 bases between the two germline ends. The germline V gene has CDR1 MNHNY and CDR2 SVGAGI (reference sequence). CDR3 bases: TGTGCCAGCAGTCCCGCAGGCCTATTCTCTAGCTCTCCTGGAAACACCATATATTTT. It specifies CASSPAGLFSSSPGNTIYF.

This chain connects TRBV6-6 to TRBJ1-1; perhaps TRBD1 as D (5 bases). The CDR3 sequence is 13 residues long. Germline V gene data show CDR1 as MNHNY and CDR2 as SVGAGI (reference sequence). Trimming shortened V by 7 bases and J by 10 bases, and 19 bases separated the two germline ends. CDR3 coding DNA: TGTGCCAGCATCTTGGACGCAAGGGGACTAGCTTTCTTT. Translation: CASILDARGLAFF.

This chain links TRBV7-2 with TRBJ1-3; no clear D. Germline CDR1 reads SGHTA; CDR2 reads FQGNSA. There are 15 residues in the CDR3. Trimming took 3 bases from V and 0 from J, leaving 9 bases between them. The chain's CDR3 is CASSFGLGSGNTIYF. CDR3 sequence (DNA): TGTGCCAGCAGCTTCGGACTGGGCTCTGGAAACACCATATATTTT.

This chain's CDR3 is CASSLGAGPEQYF. The CDR3 DNA sequence: TGTGCCAGCAGCCTAGGAGCAGGGCCCGAGCAGTACTTC. The chain joins TRBV3-1 (or the pseudogene TRBV3-2) to TRBJ2-7; tentatively, D is TRBD1 (5 bases). CDR1 and CDR2 from the germline V gene are LGHDT and YNNKEL (reference sequence). The V gene lost 4 bases and the J gene lost 6 bases, with 13 bases spanning the gap. The CDR3 runs 13 residues.

J is TRBJ1-1 and V is TRBV29-1, with D perhaps TRBD1 (6 bases). The V gene's germline CDR1 is SQVTM and CDR2 ANQGSEA. Trimming shortened V by 4 bases and J by 1 base, and 7 bases separated the two germline ends. CDR3 length equals 12 residues. The CDR3, as DNA: TGCAGCGTTGGCAGGGGGAACACTGAAGCTTTCTTT. This gives the protein CSVGRGNTEAFF. The whole variable domain, remainder taken from reference TRBV29-1 and TRBJ1-1, is SAVISQKPSRDICQRGTSLTIQCQVDSQVTMMFWYRQQPGQSLTLIATANQGSEATYESGFVIDKFPISRPNLTFSTLTVSNMSPEDSSIYLCSVGRGNTEAFFGQGTRLTVV.

This rearrangement joins TRBV15 to TRBJ1-4; 7 nucleotides align to TRBD1. The CDR3 covers 14 residues. V shed 4 bases and J 8 bases; nucleotides not matched to a gene: 7. The germline gives CDR1 LNHNV, CDR2 YYDKDF (reference sequence). For the CDR3, the DNA is TGTGCCACCAGCACCAGACAGGGTCGAGAAAAACTGTTTTTT. Residues: CATSTRQGREKLFF.

A word on this clone: This sample also contains other DNA sequences that code for the same CDR3. The genes are TRBV20-1 and TRBJ2-2; no definite D call. Germline V lookup: CDR1 DFQATT, CDR2 SNEGSKA (reference sequence). The V end lost 3 bases, the J end lost 1 base, and 3 bases lay between the germline ends. This CDR3 region has 12 residues. CDR3 residues: CSASQNTGELFF. The DNA for the CDR3 is TGCAGTGCTAGTCAGAACACCGGGGAGCTGTTTTTT.

The chain carries TRBV2 and TRBJ2-1, with 9 nucleotides matching TRBD1. The CDR3 loop spans 17 amino acids. Per the germline V gene, CDR1 is SNHLY and CDR2 is FYNNEI. Trimming at V came to 7 bases and at J to 0 bases, leaving 10 bases not matched to a gene. The CDR3 is CASTLPGQGISYNEQFF. Here the CDR3 DNA reads TGTGCCAGCACCTTGCCGGGACAGGGAATCTCCTACAATGAGCAGTTCTTC.

CDR3 amino acids: CASSLANNEQFF. The DNA for the CDR3 is TGTGCCAGCAGTTTAGCCAACAATGAGCAGTTCTTC. This rearrangement joins TRBV12-3 or TRBV12-4 to TRBJ2-1; no definite D call. V lost 0 bases and J lost 5, with 2 bases in between. The CDR3 loop spans 12 amino acids.

The J gene is TRBJ2-7, the V gene TRBV15; D is possibly TRBD2 (5 bases). The CDR3 spans 14 residues. The germline CDR1 and CDR2 sequences are LNHNV and YYDKDF (reference sequence). V gave up 0 bases and J gave up 7 bases, with 13 bases separating them. The CDR3 loop reads CATSRDRGFGEQYV. In DNA form, the CDR3 reads TGTGCCACCAGCAGAGATCGAGGGTTTGGGGAGCAGTACGTC.

The chain is built from TRBV7-9 and TRBJ1-5; possible D gene TRBD1, 5 bases. Trimming cost V 3 bases and J 5 bases, with 14 bases left between them. Per the germline V gene, CDR1 is SEHNR and CDR2 is FQNEAQ (reference sequence). The length of the CDR3 is 15 residues. Here the CDR3 DNA reads TGTGCCAGCAGCTTGGGGCAGGGTGGGGATCAGCCCCAGCATTTT. Its translation: CASSLGQGGDQPQHF.

This chain connects TRBV2 to TRBJ1-2; tentatively, D is TRBD1 (5 bases). V was trimmed by 3 bases and J by 3 bases, leaving 11 bases between them. Germline V gives CDR1 SNHLY, CDR2 FYNNEI. The CDR3 covers 14 residues. This chain's CDR3 is CASSDQGTDYGYTF. The DNA for the CDR3 is TGTGCCAGCAGTGATCAGGGCACGGACTATGGCTACACCTTC.

Here the CDR3 reads CAAERGVGQPQHF. The CDR3 bases are TGTGCCGCCGAGCGGGGGGTTGGTCAGCCCCAGCATTTT. The rearrangement joins TRBV6-5 to TRBJ1-5; a possible D gene is TRBD1 (5 bases). The length of the CDR3 is 13 residues. V lost 11 bases, J lost 6 bases, and 17 bases lay in between. From germline, CDR1 is MNHEY and CDR2 SVGAGI.